The sequence of this T cell receptor (beta chain) was determined in a study of CD8 T cells in ankylosing spondylitis. TCRdb redid the calling of the 5' RACE reads with MiXCR, one entry per CDR3 protein. The sample includes roughly 490,000 distinct CDR3 sequences, roughly 5.3% seen only once; the top ten take 3% to 4%. This clonotype was counted many times. Its antigen is not known. Study findings and constraints: A TCR beta motif made of fewer than ten highly homologous variants seemed typical of ankylosing spondylitis blood. Earlier studies detected some motif variants in reactive arthritis synovial fluid and blood.

This sequence originates from a male donor with ankylosing spondylitis. The sequencing input was blood, either unsorted or a sorted T cell fraction (not recorded which).

CDR3 bases: TGTGCCAGCAGTTACCGACCCGGGACTAGCGGGAGGGGCTACAATGAGCAGTTCTTC. This encodes CASSYRPGTSGRGYNEQFF. This chain connects TRBV6-5 to TRBJ2-1; 16 positions agree with TRBD2. Looked up from germline, CDR1 is MNHEY and CDR2 is SVGAGI. V was pared by 2 bases and J by 3 bases, with 7 bases of the junction left unmatched. CDR3 length: 19 amino acids.